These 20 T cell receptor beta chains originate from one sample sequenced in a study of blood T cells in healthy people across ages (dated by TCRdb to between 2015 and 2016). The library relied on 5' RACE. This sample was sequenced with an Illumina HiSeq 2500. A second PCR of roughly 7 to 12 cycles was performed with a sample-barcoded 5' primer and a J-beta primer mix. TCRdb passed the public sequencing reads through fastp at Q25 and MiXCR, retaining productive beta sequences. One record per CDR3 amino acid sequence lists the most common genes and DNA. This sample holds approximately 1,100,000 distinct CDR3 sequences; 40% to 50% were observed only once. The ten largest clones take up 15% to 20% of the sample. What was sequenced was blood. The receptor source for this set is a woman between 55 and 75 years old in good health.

CDR3 sequence reads: CASSLGRFGSGQETQYF. CDR3 coding DNA: TGTGCCAGCAGCTTAGGTAGATTCGGGAGCGGCCAAGAGACCCAGTACTTC. The chain joins TRBV11-2 to TRBJ2-5, with D maybe TRBD2 (6 bases). From germline, CDR1 is SGHAT and CDR2 FQNNGV. The V gene lost 1 base and the J gene lost 1 base, with 16 bases spanning the gap. CDR3 length equals 17 residues.

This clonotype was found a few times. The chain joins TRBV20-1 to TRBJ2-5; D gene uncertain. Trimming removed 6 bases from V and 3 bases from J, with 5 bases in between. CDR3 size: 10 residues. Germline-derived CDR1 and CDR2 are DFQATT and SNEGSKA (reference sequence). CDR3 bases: TGCAGTGCCCCAAAAGAGACCCAGTACTTC. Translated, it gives CSAPKETQYF.

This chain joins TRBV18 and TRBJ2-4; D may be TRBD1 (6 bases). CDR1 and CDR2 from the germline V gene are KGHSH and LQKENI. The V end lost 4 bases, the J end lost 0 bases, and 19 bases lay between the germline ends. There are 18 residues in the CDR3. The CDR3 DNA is TGTGCCAGCTCACTTTCCAGTACAGGGCTGAAAGCCAAAAACATTCAGTACTTC. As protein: CASSLSSTGLKAKNIQYF.

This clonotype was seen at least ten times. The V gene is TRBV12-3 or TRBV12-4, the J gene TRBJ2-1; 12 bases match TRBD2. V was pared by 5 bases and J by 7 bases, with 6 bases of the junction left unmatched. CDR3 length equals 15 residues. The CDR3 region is CASSLTSGSINEQFF. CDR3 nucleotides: TGTGCCAGCAGTCTGACTAGCGGGAGTATAAATGAGCAGTTCTTC.

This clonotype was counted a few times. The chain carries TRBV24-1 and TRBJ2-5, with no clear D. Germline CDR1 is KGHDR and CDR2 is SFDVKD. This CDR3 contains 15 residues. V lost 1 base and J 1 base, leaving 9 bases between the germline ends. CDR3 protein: CATSDFEGSQETQYF. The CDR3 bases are TGTGCCACCAGTGATTTTGAAGGCAGCCAAGAGACCCAGTACTTC.

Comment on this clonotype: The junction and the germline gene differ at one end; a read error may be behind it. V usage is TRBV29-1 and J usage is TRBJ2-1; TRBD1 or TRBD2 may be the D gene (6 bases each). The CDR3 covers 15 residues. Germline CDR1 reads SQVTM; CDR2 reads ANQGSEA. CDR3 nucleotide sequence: TGCGGCGTTGAAGGGTCTGGGGGGCTGATCAATGAGCAGTTCTTC. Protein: CGVEGSGGLINEQFF.

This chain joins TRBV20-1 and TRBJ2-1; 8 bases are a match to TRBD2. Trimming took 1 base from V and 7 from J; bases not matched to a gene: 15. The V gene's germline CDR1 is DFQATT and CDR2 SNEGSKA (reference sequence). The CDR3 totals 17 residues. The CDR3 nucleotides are TGCAGTGCTAGAGCCCCTAGGGTAGCGGGGTTTGTTAATGAGCAGTTCTTC. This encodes CSARAPRVAGFVNEQFF.

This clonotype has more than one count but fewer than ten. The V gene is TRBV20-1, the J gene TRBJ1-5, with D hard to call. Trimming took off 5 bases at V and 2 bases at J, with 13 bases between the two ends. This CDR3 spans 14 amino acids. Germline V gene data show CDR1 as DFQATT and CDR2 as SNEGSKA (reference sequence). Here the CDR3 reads CSAAPGGGNQPQHF. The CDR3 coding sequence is TGCAGTGCTGCACCTGGAGGAGGCAATCAGCCCCAGCATTTT.

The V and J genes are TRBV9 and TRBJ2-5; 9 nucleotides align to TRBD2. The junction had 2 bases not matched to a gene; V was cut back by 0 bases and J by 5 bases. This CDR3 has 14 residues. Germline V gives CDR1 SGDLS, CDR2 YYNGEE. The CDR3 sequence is CASSVAAGGETQYF. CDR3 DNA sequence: TGTGCCAGCAGCGTAGCCGCGGGAGGGGAGACCCAGTACTTC.

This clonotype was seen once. The CDR3 region is CASTDPEGHGYTF. The CDR3 nucleotides are TGTGCCAGCACCGACCCGGAGGGGCATGGCTACACCTTC. The J gene is TRBJ1-2, the V gene TRBV12-3 or TRBV12-4; TRBD1 is a possible D gene (5 bases). Trimming stripped 7 bases from V and 6 bases from J, with 15 bases between. This CDR3 has 13 residues.

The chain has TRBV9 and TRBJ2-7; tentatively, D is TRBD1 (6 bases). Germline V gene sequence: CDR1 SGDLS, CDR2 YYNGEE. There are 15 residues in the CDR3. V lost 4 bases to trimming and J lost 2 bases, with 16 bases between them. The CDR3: CASSPQGGRAYEQYF. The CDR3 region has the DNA TGTGCCAGCAGCCCACAAGGGGGACGGGCCTACGAGCAGTACTTC.

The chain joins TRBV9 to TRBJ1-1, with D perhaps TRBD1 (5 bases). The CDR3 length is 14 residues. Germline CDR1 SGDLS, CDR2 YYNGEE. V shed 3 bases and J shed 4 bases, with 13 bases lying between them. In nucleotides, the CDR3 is TGTGCCAGCAGCGCTAGTCCCAGGGTCACTGAAGCTTTCTTT. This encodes CASSASPRVTEAFF.

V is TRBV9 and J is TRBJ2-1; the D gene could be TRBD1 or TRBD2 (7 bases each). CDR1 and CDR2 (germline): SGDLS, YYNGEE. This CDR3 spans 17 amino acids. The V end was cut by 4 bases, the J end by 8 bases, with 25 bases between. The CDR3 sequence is CASSPRRGRERVYEQFF. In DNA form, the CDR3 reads TGTGCCAGCAGCCCAAGGAGGGGGCGGGAGCGGGTCTATGAGCAGTTCTTC.

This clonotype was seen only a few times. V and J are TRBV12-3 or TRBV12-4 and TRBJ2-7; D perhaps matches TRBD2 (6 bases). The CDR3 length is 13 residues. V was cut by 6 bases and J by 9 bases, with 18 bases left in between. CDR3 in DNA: TGTGCCAGCAGCTTAACGGGGTGGGGAGGGCAGTACTTC. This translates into CASSLTGWGGQYF.

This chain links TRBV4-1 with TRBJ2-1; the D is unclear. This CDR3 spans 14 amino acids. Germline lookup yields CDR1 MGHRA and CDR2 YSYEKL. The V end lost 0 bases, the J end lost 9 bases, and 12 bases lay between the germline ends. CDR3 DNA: TGCGCCAGCAGCCAAGATGTGGTGCCGGGTGAGCAGTTCTTC. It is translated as CASSQDVVPGEQFF.

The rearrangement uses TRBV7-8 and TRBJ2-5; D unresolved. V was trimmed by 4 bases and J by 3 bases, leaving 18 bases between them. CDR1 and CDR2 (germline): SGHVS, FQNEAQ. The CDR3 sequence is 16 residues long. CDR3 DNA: TGTGCCAGCAGCTCCGGCCCCCGGACGGCCAAAGAGACCCAGTACTTC. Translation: CASSSGPRTAKETQYF.

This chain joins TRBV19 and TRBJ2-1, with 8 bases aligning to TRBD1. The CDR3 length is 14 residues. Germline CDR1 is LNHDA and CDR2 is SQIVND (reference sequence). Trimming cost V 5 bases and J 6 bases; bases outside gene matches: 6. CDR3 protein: CASSAGTGGNEQFF. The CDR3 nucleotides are TGTGCCAGTAGTGCCGGGACAGGAGGCAATGAGCAGTTCTTC.

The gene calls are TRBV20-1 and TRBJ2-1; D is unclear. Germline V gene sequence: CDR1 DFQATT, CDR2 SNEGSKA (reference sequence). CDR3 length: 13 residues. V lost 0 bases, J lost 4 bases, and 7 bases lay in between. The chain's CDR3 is CSAREAEYNEQFF. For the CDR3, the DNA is TGCAGTGCTAGAGAGGCGGAATACAATGAGCAGTTCTTC.

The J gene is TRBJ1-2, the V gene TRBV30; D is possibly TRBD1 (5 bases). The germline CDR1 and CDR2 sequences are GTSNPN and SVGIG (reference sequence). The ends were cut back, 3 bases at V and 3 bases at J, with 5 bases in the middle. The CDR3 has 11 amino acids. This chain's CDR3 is CAWRTDYGYTF. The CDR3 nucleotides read TGTGCCTGGAGGACAGACTATGGCTACACCTTC. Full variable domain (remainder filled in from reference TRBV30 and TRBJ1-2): SQTIHQWPATLVQPVGSPLSLECTVEGTSNPNLYWYRQAAGRGLQLLFYSVGIGQISSEVPQNLSASRPQDRQFILSSKKLLLSDSGFYLCAWRTDYGYTFGSGTRLTVV.

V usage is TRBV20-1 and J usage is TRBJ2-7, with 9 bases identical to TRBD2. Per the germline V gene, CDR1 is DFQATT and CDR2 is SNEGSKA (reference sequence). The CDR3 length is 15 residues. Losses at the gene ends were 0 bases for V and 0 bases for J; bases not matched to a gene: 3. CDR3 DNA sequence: TGCAGTGCTAGAGAGGCTAGCGGGGCCTCCTACGAGCAGTACTTC. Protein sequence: CSAREASGASYEQYF.